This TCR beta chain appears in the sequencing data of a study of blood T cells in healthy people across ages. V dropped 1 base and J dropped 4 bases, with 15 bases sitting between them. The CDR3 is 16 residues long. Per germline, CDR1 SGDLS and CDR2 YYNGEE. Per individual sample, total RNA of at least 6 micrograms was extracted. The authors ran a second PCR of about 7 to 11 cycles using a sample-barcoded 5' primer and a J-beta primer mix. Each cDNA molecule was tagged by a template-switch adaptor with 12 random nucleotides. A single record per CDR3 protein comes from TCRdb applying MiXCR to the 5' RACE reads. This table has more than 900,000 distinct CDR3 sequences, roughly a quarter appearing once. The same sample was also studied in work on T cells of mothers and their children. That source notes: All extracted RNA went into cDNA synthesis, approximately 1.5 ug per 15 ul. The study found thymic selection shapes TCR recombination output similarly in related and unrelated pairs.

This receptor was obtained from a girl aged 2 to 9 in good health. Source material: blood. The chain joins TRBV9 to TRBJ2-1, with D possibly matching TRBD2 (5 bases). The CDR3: CASSVSPVAKYNEQFF. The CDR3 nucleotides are TGTGCCAGCAGCGTAAGTCCGGTAGCGAAGTACAATGAGCAGTTCTTC. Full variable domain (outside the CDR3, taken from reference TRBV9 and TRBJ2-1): DSGVTQTPKHLITATGQRVTLRCSPRSGDLSVYWYQQSLDQGLQFLIQYYNGEERAKGNILERFSAQQFPDLHSELNLSSLELGDSALYFCASSVSPVAKYNEQFFGPGTRLTVL.